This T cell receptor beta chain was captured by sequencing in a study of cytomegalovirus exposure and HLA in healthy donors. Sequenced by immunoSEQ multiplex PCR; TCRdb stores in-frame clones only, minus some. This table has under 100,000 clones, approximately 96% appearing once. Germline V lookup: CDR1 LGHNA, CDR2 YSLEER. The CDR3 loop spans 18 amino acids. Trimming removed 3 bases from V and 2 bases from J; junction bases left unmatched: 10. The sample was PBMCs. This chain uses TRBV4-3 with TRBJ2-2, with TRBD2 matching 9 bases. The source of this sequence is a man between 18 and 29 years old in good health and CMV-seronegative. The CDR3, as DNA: TGCGCCAGCAGCCAGACCGTGGCTAGCGGGACAAACACCGGGGAGCTGTTTTTT. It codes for CASSQTVASGTNTGELFF.